The 25 T cell receptor beta chains in this list originate from one sample, sequenced in a study of blood T cell repertoires in COVID-19. Repertoires were generated with immunoSEQ multiplex PCR, while TCRdb's copy carries only in-frame clones and drops some. The sample holds some 150,000 clones; around 81% are singletons and the top ten take approximately 9.2%. The source material was peripheral blood. Every receptor here comes from a human donor with acute or convalescent COVID-19. The donor label of this sample is uncertain.

This clone has just one count. The chain employs TRBV19 and TRBJ1-6; D gene ambiguous. V shed 5 bases and J shed 6 bases, with 14 bases lying between them. From germline, CDR1 is LNHDA and CDR2 SQIVND (reference sequence). CDR3 size: 15 residues. CDR3: CASSGPREGNSPLHF. The CDR3 DNA is TGTGCCAGTAGTGGTCCGAGGGAGGGTAATTCACCCCTCCACTTT.

V gene TRBV2 combines with J gene TRBJ1-5; D is undetermined. There are 12 residues in the CDR3. Germline V gene sequence: CDR1 SNHLY, CDR2 FYNNEI. Between the trimmed V and J ends, which lost 5 bases and 11 bases, there was a span of 13 bases. CDR3 nucleotide sequence: TGTGCCAGCAGTTCGATGTACGGGGCCCAGCATTTT. It specifies CASSSMYGAQHF.

The chain employs TRBV30 and TRBJ2-3; no clear D. The CDR3 length is 11 residues. Trimming cost V 1 base and J 8 bases, with 7 bases left between them. Germline loops: CDR1 GTSNPN, CDR2 SVGIG (reference sequence). The CDR3 here is CAWSAGATQYF. CDR3 DNA: TGTGCCTGGAGTGCCGGTGCTACGCAGTATTTT. The full variable domain, in which reference TRBV30 and TRBJ2-3 provide the parts outside the CDR3, is SQTIHQWPATLVQPVGSPLSLECTVEGTSNPNLYWYRQAAGRGLQLLFYSVGIGQISSEVPQNLSASRPQDRQFILSSKKLLLSDSGFYLCAWSAGATQYFGPGTRLTVL.

This clone appeared a single time. This chain links TRBV2 with TRBJ1-1; possible D gene TRBD1, 5 bases. The CDR3 is made up of 14 amino acids. V gave up 6 bases and J gave up 1 base, with 12 bases separating them. CDR1 is SNHLY, CDR2 FYNNEI, per germline. In nucleotides, the CDR3 is TGTGCCAGCAGGTTGGGGGGGTCGAACACTGAAGCTTTCTTT. Its protein is CASRLGGSNTEAFF.

CDR3 sequence: CASSLGEGGFQETQYF. CDR3 nucleotide sequence: TGTGCCAGCAGCTTAGGAGAGGGAGGCTTCCAAGAGACCCAGTACTTC. The genes are TRBV7-9 and TRBJ2-5; D is perhaps TRBD2 (6 bases). The ends were cut back, 1 base at V and 1 base at J, with 13 bases in the middle. The CDR3 is 16 amino acids. The germline gives CDR1 SEHNR, CDR2 FQNEAQ (reference sequence).

This clone was counted only a few times. This chain connects TRBV18 to TRBJ2-2, with TRBD2 identical over 7 bases. V trimming: 3 bases; J trimming: 4 bases; junction bases outside the gene matches: 5. CDR3 length: 15 amino acids. Germline V gene data show CDR1 as KGHSH and CDR2 as LQKENI. For the CDR3, the DNA is TGTGCCAGCTCACCGATGACTAGCCCCACCGGGGAGCTGTTTTTT. Translated: CASSPMTSPTGELFF.

The V and J genes are TRBV4-2 and TRBJ1-6; TRBD1 matches 8 bases. The CDR3 is 17 residues long. Germline V gene lookup returns CDR1 LGHNA and CDR2 YNFKEQ. With V trimmed by 0 bases and J by 9 bases, 10 bases remained unmatched. CDR3 sequence reads: CASSQDQGGQGFSPLHF. In DNA form, the CDR3 reads TGTGCCAGCAGCCAAGATCAAGGCGGACAGGGATTTTCACCCCTCCACTTT.

J is TRBJ1-3 and V is TRBV30, with 9 bases identical to TRBD1. This CDR3 comprises 14 residues. Unmatched junction bases numbered 6, after V lost 5 bases and J lost 4 bases. CDR1 is GTSNPN and CDR2 is SVGIG in the germline V gene (reference sequence). The CDR3 nucleotides read TGTGCCTGGGACAGGGGGACTACAGGAAACACCATATATTTT. The encoded protein is CAWDRGTTGNTIYF.

V usage is TRBV21-1 and J usage is TRBJ1-1; no check of the table's D call, TRBD1, against the DNA was made. TRBV21-1 is flagged as a pseudogene. The CDR3 is 12 residues long. The CDR3 loop is CASRTGQLEAFF. The CDR3 nucleotides read TGTGCCAGCCGGACGGGACAGCTTGAAGCTTTCTTT.

This sequence joins TRBV2 and TRBJ2-3, with D perhaps TRBD1 (6 bases). CDR3 length: 14 amino acids. Germline CDR1 SNHLY, CDR2 FYNNEI. V was pared by 7 bases and J by 2 bases, with 13 bases between. Here the CDR3 DNA reads TGTGCCAGCACCCGACAGGCCTCCACAGATACGCAGTATTTT. This sequence encodes CASTRQASTDTQYF.

The V call is TRBV11-2, the J call TRBJ1-4, with D uncertain. V was trimmed by 5 bases and J by 7 bases, leaving 17 bases between them. Looked up from germline, CDR1 is SGHAT and CDR2 is FQNNGV. The CDR3 sequence is 15 residues long. CDR3 bases: TGTGCCAGCAGCCCCCCAAACGTTTCGGGTGAAAAACTGTTTTTT. The encoded protein is CASSPPNVSGEKLFF.

The chain has TRBV5-1 and TRBJ2-1, with D hard to call. This CDR3 is 15 amino acids long. The germline CDR1 and CDR2 sequences are SGHRS and YFSETQ. The V gene lost 1 base and the J gene lost 9 bases, with 17 bases spanning the gap. For the CDR3, the DNA is TGCGCCAGCAGCTTGCGAGAAACCAACCCGGGTGAGCAGTTCTTC. This codes for CASSLRETNPGEQFF.

This clone came up a few times. The chain employs TRBV24-1 and TRBJ1-2; D is possibly TRBD1 (6 bases). CDR3 size: 15 residues. The germline gives CDR1 KGHDR, CDR2 SFDVKD. V dropped 4 bases and J dropped 8 bases, with 19 bases sitting between them. Written as DNA, the CDR3 is TGTGCCACCAGTGACCCGACAGGCCCCGGAGACGGCTACACCTTC. This sequence encodes CATSDPTGPGDGYTF.

The genes are TRBV3-1 (or the pseudogene TRBV3-2) and TRBJ1-2; possible D gene TRBD1, 5 bases. From germline, CDR1 is LGHDT and CDR2 YNNKEL (reference sequence). V lost 1 base to trimming and J lost 4 bases, with 7 bases between them. This CDR3 has 13 amino acids. In DNA, the CDR3 is TGTGCCAGCAGCCAAGCACAGGCCTATGGCTACACCTTC. Residues: CASSQAQAYGYTF.

The CDR3 reads CASSLLGQTGELFF. The CDR3 DNA reads TGTGCCAGCAGTTTATTGGGCCAGACCGGGGAGCTGTTTTTT. V is TRBV28 and J is TRBJ2-2; D is unclear. Trimming left V 1 base short and J 5 bases short, with 8 bases between. The V gene's germline CDR1 is MDHEN and CDR2 SYDVKM. This CDR3 has 14 amino acids.

Written as DNA, the CDR3 is TGCGCCAGCAGCATGGGACAGGGATTAAGATCACCCCTCCACTTT. Its protein is CASSMGQGLRSPLHF. The chain employs TRBV5-1 and TRBJ1-6, with 9 bases aligning to TRBD1. V was clipped by 4 bases and J by 10 bases; unmatched bases: 9. Germline CDR1 reads SGHRS; CDR2 reads YFSETQ. The CDR3 is 15 amino acids. The complete variable domain, with remaining parts taken from reference TRBV5-1 and TRBJ1-6, reads KAGVTQTPRYLIKTRGQQVTLSCSPISGHRSVSWYQQTPGQGLQFLFEYFSETQRNKGNFPGRFSGRQFSNSRSEMNVSTLELGDSALYLCASSMGQGLRSPLHFGNGTRLTVT.

The chain employs TRBV9 and TRBJ2-2; tentatively, D is TRBD2 (5 bases). Germline CDR1 and CDR2: SGDLS and YYNGEE. This CDR3 spans 13 amino acids. Trimming cost V 2 bases and J 11 bases, with 13 bases left between them. The CDR3 here is CASSVTSGGELFF. The CDR3 bases are TGTGCCAGCAGCGTGACCAGCGGAGGTGAGCTGTTTTTT.

V usage is TRBV4-2 and J usage is TRBJ2-7, with 11 bases aligning to TRBD2. The junction had 12 bases not matched to a gene; V was cut back by 2 bases and J by 0 bases. The germline V gene encodes CDR1 LGHNA and CDR2 YNFKEQ. The CDR3 totals 19 residues. The CDR3 loop is CASSQPSAPSGGPSYEQYF. Written as DNA, the CDR3 is TGTGCCAGCAGCCAACCCTCCGCCCCTAGCGGGGGGCCCTCCTACGAGCAGTACTTC.

The chain employs TRBV29-1 and TRBJ1-5; D not certain. CDR3 size: 13 residues. CDR1 and CDR2 (germline): SQVTM, ANQGSEA. V was cut by 7 bases and J by 7 bases, with 17 bases left in between. The CDR3 spells CSGAEGLGQPQHF. CDR3 nucleotide sequence: TGCAGCGGTGCGGAGGGCCTGGGCCAGCCCCAGCATTTT.

The chain carries TRBV19 and TRBJ1-5; tentatively, D is TRBD1 (6 bases). Trimming pared 4 bases from V and 5 bases from J, leaving 12 bases between. This CDR3 is 14 amino acids long. Germline CDR1 is LNHDA and CDR2 is SQIVND (reference sequence). The CDR3 here is CASSTDRFYQPQHF. CDR3 in DNA: TGTGCCAGTAGTACCGACAGGTTCTATCAGCCCCAGCATTTT.

This clone came up a few times. V gene TRBV2 combines with J gene TRBJ1-1; D might be TRBD1 (6 bases). Per the germline V gene, CDR1 is SNHLY and CDR2 is FYNNEI. There are 13 residues in the CDR3. Trimming took 7 bases from V and 8 from J, leaving 17 bases between them. The chain's CDR3 is CASTTGRGWEAFF. DNA for the CDR3: TGTGCCAGCACCACGGGCAGGGGTTGGGAAGCTTTCTTT.

This chain connects TRBV5-6 to TRBJ2-3; TRBD2 aligns across 10 bases. V trimming: 3 bases; J trimming: 1 base; junction bases outside the gene matches: 2. CDR3 length equals 15 residues. The V gene's germline CDR1 is SGHDT and CDR2 YYEEEE. This CDR3 reads CASSSTSGGTDTQYF. Here the CDR3 DNA reads TGTGCCAGCAGCTCCACTAGCGGGGGCACAGATACGCAGTATTTT.

The chain joins TRBV21-1 to TRBJ1-2; the D call TRBD1 from the table was never checked on the DNA. TRBV21-1 is a recognized pseudogene. The CDR3 contains 15 residues. DNA for the CDR3: TGTGCCAGCAGCCGGTATCCAGGGACATTATATGGCTACACCTTC. Translating gives CASSRYPGTLYGYTF.

The chain carries TRBV12-3 or TRBV12-4 and TRBJ1-1; D uncertain. The CDR3 consists of 13 residues. V was cut by 3 bases and J by 1 base, with 6 bases left in between. CDR3 residues: CASSLEQNTEAFF. CDR3 DNA sequence: TGTGCCAGCAGTTTGGAGCAGAACACTGAAGCTTTCTTT.

This clone has more than one count but fewer than ten. The same CDR3 is also encoded by other DNA sequences in this sample. The CDR3 loop is CASSVGGENSPLHF. CDR3 in DNA: TGTGCCAGCAGCGTAGGCGGGGAGAATTCACCCCTCCACTTT. The chain carries TRBV9 and TRBJ1-6, with D unresolved. CDR3 length equals 14 residues. From germline, CDR1 is SGDLS and CDR2 YYNGEE. The germline V and J ends were trimmed by 0 bases and 7 bases, with 8 bases remaining between them. Complete variable domain (other parts from reference TRBV9 and TRBJ1-6): DSGVTQTPKHLITATGQRVTLRCSPRSGDLSVYWYQQSLDQGLQFLIQYYNGEERAKGNILERFSAQQFPDLHSELNLSSLELGDSALYFCASSVGGENSPLHFGNGTRLTVT.